The clone carrying this T cell receptor (beta chain) qualifies as medium-sized. Its antigen remains unidentified. The data were taken from a study of metastatic and nonmetastatic thyroid tumors. The wider study: Repertoire comparison spanned blood and tumor or nodule tissue of malignant and benign thyroid patients. Whole-study results and caveats: For both blood and tumor, malignant thyroid tumors reportedly showed significantly higher TCR beta diversity than benign nodules did.

Nobody among the patients had been given any treatment before thyroid surgery. In the original analysis: Between-group CDR3 differences, defined by clinicopathological status, yielded a distant-metastasis classifier for papillary thyroid cancer. Using MiXCR, TCRdb reanalyzed the PCR reads. TCRdb's processing, not the study's, gives the V and J calls here. The repertoire has tens of thousands of clones, over 25% of them found once; the top ten carry around 20%. The germline CDR1 and CDR2 sequences are SGHAT and FQNNGV. With 5 bases removed from V and 1 base from J, the gap between germline ends came to 9 bases. This CDR3 is 13 amino acids long.

The origin of this receptor is a male donor with papillary thyroid cancer or a benign thyroid nodule (not recorded which). Some clones in this sample may be carry-over from other donors' samples. The rearrangement uses TRBV11-2 and TRBJ2-7, with unresolved D. Specimen: blood. This CDR3 reads CASSPGLSYEQYF. In nucleotides, the CDR3 is TGTGCCAGCAGCCCCGGTCTTTCCTACGAGCAGTACTTC.